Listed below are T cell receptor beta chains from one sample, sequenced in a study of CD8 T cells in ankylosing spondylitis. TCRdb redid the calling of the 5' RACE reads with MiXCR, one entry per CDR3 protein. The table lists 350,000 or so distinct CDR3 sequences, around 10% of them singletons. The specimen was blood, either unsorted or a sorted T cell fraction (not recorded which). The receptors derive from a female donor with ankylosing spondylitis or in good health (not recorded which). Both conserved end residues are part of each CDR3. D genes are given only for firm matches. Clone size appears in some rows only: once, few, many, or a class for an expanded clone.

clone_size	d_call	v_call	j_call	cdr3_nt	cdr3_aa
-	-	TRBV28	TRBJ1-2	TGTGCCAGCAGGTGGACCTCTAACTATGGCTACACCTTC	CASRWTSNYGYTF
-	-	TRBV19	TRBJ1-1	TGTGCCAGTAGTATAAAGGCTCTGAACACTGAAGCTTTCTTT	CASSIKALNTEAFF
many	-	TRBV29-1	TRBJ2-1	TGCAGCGTTGAATGGGGGACGGCCTCTCCCGAGCAGTTCTTC	CSVEWGTASPEQFF
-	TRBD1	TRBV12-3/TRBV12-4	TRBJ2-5	TGTGCCAGCAGTTTCGGGCAGGGGGTTCAAGAGACCCAGTACTTC	CASSFGQGVQETQYF
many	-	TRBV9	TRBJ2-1	TGTGCCAGCAGCGGACAGGGAGGGCAGTTCTTC	CASSGQGGQFF
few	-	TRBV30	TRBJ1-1	TGTGCCTGGAGTCCAAGATATCAGCGAAGGAACACTGAAGCTTTCTTT	CAWSPRYQRRNTEAFF
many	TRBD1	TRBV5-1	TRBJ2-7	TGCGCCAGCAGGGCAGGGACAGGGGGCCTCGAGCAGTACTTC	CASRAGTGGLEQYF
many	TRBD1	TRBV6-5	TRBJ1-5	TGTGCCAGCAGTTCCAGGGGGGAACAGCCCCAGCATTTT	CASSSRGEQPQHF
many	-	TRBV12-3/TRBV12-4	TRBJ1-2	TGTGCCAGCAGTCAGGGGACCTATGGCTACACCTTC	CASSQGTYGYTF
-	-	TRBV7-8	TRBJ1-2	TGTGCCAGCAGTTACACTGACCGCTATGGCTACACCTTC	CASSYTDRYGYTF
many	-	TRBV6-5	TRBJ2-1	TGTGCCAGCAGTTACGACACCGTCTACAATGAGCAGTTCTTC	CASSYDTVYNEQFF
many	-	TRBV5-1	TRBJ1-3	TGCGCCAGCAGCGAGACGGGGGGCAACTCTGGAAACACCATATATTTT	CASSETGGNSGNTIYF
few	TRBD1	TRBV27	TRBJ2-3	TGTGCCAGCAGACCCAAAGGACAGGGGGGTGATACGCAGTATTTT	CASRPKGQGGDTQYF
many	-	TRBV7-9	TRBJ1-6	TGTGCCAGCAGCTTACGCAATAATTCACCCCTCCACTTT	CASSLRNNSPLHF
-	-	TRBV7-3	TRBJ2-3	TGTGCCAGCAGCGCGATCGGGAGATCCACAGATACGCAGTATTTT	CASSAIGRSTDTQYF
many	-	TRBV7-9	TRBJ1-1	TGTGCCAGCAGCTCCCTTTATACTGAAGCTTTCTTT	CASSSLYTEAFF
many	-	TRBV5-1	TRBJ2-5	TGCGCCAGCAGCTTAGGATCGCCCAGAGAGACCCAGTACTTC	CASSLGSPRETQYF
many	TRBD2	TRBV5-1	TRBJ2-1	TGCGCCAGCAGCCCGAAGGGACTAGCGGGAGGGCCGGGAACCTACAATGAGCAGTTCTTC	CASSPKGLAGGPGTYNEQFF
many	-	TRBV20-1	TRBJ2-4	TGCAGTGCTAGAGACCGAATAAACATTCAGTACTTC	CSARDRINIQYF
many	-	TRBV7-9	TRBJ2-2	TGTGCCAGCAGCTGGGTCCGCAACACCGGGGAGCTGTTTTTT	CASSWVRNTGELFF
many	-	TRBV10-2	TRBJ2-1	TGCGCCAGCAGTGAGTCGATGGTGGGGCAGGCGGGCAATGAGCAGTTCTTC	CASSESMVGQAGNEQFF
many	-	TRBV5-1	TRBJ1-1	TGCGCCAGCAGCCGACAGGCAGACCTCAACACTGAAGCTTTCTTT	CASSRQADLNTEAFF
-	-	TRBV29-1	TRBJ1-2	TGCAGCGTTGCGGGGGGCAACAACTATGGCTACACCTTC	CSVAGGNNYGYTF
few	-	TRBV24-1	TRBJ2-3	TGTGCCACCAGTGGGAGGGGAACCACAGATACGCAGTATTTT	CATSGRGTTDTQYF
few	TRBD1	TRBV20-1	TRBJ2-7	TGCAGTGGGACCGACAGGGGTCATAACGAGCAGTACTTC	CSGTDRGHNEQYF
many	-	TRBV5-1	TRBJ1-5	TGCGCCAGCAGCCCGGAGGGGAGCTATAGCAATCAGCCCCAGCATTTT	CASSPEGSYSNQPQHF
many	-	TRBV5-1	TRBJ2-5	TGCGCCAGCAGCTTTTTAGGGGGTCTCGCGGAGACCCAGTACTTC	CASSFLGGLAETQYF
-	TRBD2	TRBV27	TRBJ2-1	TGTGCCAGCAGTTCGAGACTAGCGGGAGTCTGGGCTGAGCAGTTCTTC	CASSSRLAGVWAEQFF
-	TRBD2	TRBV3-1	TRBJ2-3	TGTGCCAGCGCTAGCGGGGGGGCAGCAACAGATACGCAGTATTTT	CASASGGAATDTQYF